This T cell receptor (beta chain) was sequenced in a study of cytomegalovirus exposure and HLA in healthy donors. Regarding the study as a whole: The authors later found TCR association rates varying by HLA locus, with DRB1 most and HLA-C fewest.

This clone was counted only a few times. Antigen unknown. The CDR3 is 17 residues long. CDR1 is SGHDN and CDR2 is FVKESK in the germline V gene. V lost 5 bases and J 0 bases, leaving 14 bases between the germline ends. PCR used 60 Vbeta primers and 13 Jbeta primers. Data came from immunoSEQ multiplex PCR; TCRdb stores just in-frame clones and leaves some out. The sample lists about 260,000 clones, around four fifths occurring once. The V call is TRBV14, the J call TRBJ1-6; D is perhaps TRBD1 (5 bases). Sequenced material: PBMCs. This sequence originates from a woman aged 40 to 50 in good health and CMV-seropositive. The DNA for the CDR3 is TGTGCCAGCAGCGAAAAAACAGGTCCCTCCTATAATTCACCCCTCCACTTT. It yields the protein CASSEKTGPSYNSPLHF. Using reference TRBV14 and TRBJ1-6 for the parts outside the CDR3, the full variable domain is EAGVTQFPSHSVIEKGQTVTLRCDPISGHDNLYWYRRVMGKEIKFLLHFVKESKQDESGMPNNRFLAERTGGTYSTLKVQPAELEDSGVYFCASSEKTGPSYNSPLHFGNGTRLTVT.